One and the same sample provided the 4 T cell receptor beta chains below, sequenced in a study of response to subunit inactivated influenza vaccine. TCRdb ran MiXCR on the RT-PCR reads and lists one entry per CDR3 protein. The sample has about 780,000 distinct CDR3 sequences; about a fifth are singletons. The sample consisted of PBMCs from blood, taken around 5 days after vaccination. The receptors derive from a man aged 45-65 years who received an inactivated influenza vaccine.

This clonotype was detected a few times. The chain combines TRBV4-1 with TRBJ1-2; D uncertain. The CDR3 consists of 14 residues. The V gene lost 0 bases and the J gene lost 2 bases, with 7 bases spanning the gap. Looked up from germline, CDR1 is MGHRA and CDR2 is YSYEKL. This chain's CDR3 is CASSQDRANYGYTF. In nucleotides, the CDR3 is TGCGCCAGCAGCCAAGATCGCGCCAACTATGGCTACACCTTC.

This chain links TRBV24-1 with TRBJ2-3; D call uncertain. V lost 2 bases and J lost 1, with 3 bases in between. The CDR3 contains 13 residues. Germline CDR1 is KGHDR and CDR2 is SFDVKD. The CDR3 here is CATSDWRTDTQYF. The CDR3 DNA sequence: TGTGCCACCAGTGATTGGCGCACAGATACGCAGTATTTT.

The V and J genes are TRBV20-1 and TRBJ2-2; 8 bases fit TRBD1. This CDR3 is built from 16 residues. Trimming at V came to 0 bases and at J to 5 bases, leaving 8 bases not matched to a gene. Germline V gene data show CDR1 as DFQATT and CDR2 as SNEGSKA (reference sequence). The CDR3 loop is CSARDSTGVRTGELFF. DNA of the CDR3: TGCAGTGCTAGAGATTCGACAGGGGTGAGGACCGGGGAGCTGTTTTTT.

This clonotype turned up a few times. The V and J genes are TRBV10-2 and TRBJ2-7; 8 positions match TRBD2. Trimming removed 8 bases from V and 0 bases from J; junction bases left unmatched: 15. Germline-derived CDR1 and CDR2 are WSHSY and SAAADI. The CDR3 consists of 17 residues. CDR3 amino acids: CASSLVRGGKSSYEQYF. CDR3 nucleotides: TGCGCCAGCTCACTAGTACGGGGGGGCAAGAGCTCCTACGAGCAGTACTTC.